The 31 T cell receptor beta chains listed next were all sequenced from one sample in a study of T-cell reconstitution after alpha-beta-depleted transplantation in children (dated by TCRdb to 2015 to 2016). The library was prepared using PCR. Sequencing was performed on an Illumina HiSeq 2500. Molecular barcoding was employed in the preparation of TCR libraries, with unique molecular identifiers being used to normalize TCRbeta repertoire quantification. TCRdb trimmed the raw reads at Q25, called clones with MiXCR and kept productive beta chains. Rows with one shared CDR3 protein collapse into an entry with the most common genes and DNA. The sample includes around 400,000 distinct CDR3 sequences, with 11% observed a single time. Nearly 5.5% of the sample lies in the top ten. The specimen was PBMCs from the stem cell graft donor, collected from the stem cell graft. The receptors stem from a human donor who donated a stem cell graft to a child with acute myeloid leukemia.

This clonotype came up many times. The chain joins TRBV20-1 to TRBJ1-2; D call uncertain. This CDR3 has 11 residues. Trimming cost V 6 bases and J 3 bases, with 8 bases left between them. Germline CDR1 is DFQATT and CDR2 is SNEGSKA (reference sequence). As DNA, the CDR3 is TGCAGTGCGCTTGAAGACTATGGCTACACCTTC. Encoded protein: CSALEDYGYTF.

The CDR3 DNA is TGTGCCAGCAGTCCCCGCCGCGTAGCGGGAGGCGACACCGGGGAGCTGTTTTTT. Translated, it gives CASSPRRVAGGDTGELFF. The J gene is TRBJ2-2, the V gene TRBV27; 10 bases map to TRBD2. Germline-derived CDR1 and CDR2 are MNHEY and SMNVEV (reference sequence). Losses at the gene ends were 5 bases for V and 3 bases for J; bases not matched to a gene: 12. This CDR3 has 18 amino acids.

This clonotype was detected ten times or more. The V gene is TRBV12-3 or TRBV12-4, the J gene TRBJ1-2, with D possibly matching TRBD1 (6 bases). V lost 5 bases to trimming and J lost 4 bases, with 8 bases between them. The CDR3 length is 12 residues. The CDR3 DNA reads TGTGCCAGCAGTACGACAGGCTATGGCTACACCTTC. Translating it yields CASSTTGYGYTF.

This sequence joins TRBV5-1 and TRBJ2-2, with 13 bases lining up with TRBD2. After removal of 3 bases from V and 0 bases from J, the junction contained 8 bases not matched to a gene. The germline V gene has CDR1 SGHRS and CDR2 YFSETQ. The CDR3 spans 19 residues. The DNA for the CDR3 is TGCGCCAGCAGCTATCGCCCTGGGACTAGCGGGGCGAACACCGGGGAGCTGTTTTTT. Amino acid sequence: CASSYRPGTSGANTGELFF.

This clonotype was seen ten or more times. The chain has TRBV15 and TRBJ2-7, with TRBD2 matching 11 bases. This CDR3 region has 16 residues. The V gene's germline CDR1 is LNHNV and CDR2 YYDKDF (reference sequence). Unmatched junction bases numbered 6, after V lost 3 bases and J lost 2 bases. CDR3 residues: CATSSQGLAATYEQYF. The CDR3 DNA reads TGTGCCACCAGCAGCCAGGGACTAGCGGCCACCTACGAGCAGTACTTC.

The sample holds a few counts of this clonotype. This rearrangement joins TRBV3-1 to TRBJ2-5, with 7 bases lining up with TRBD2. There are 17 residues in the CDR3. V lost 6 bases to trimming and J lost 0 bases; unmatched junction nucleotides: 13. Germline CDR1 and CDR2: LGHDT and YNNKEL (reference sequence). The CDR3 loop is CASSLPPSGKYQETQYF. CDR3 bases: TGTGCCAGCAGTCTACCCCCTAGCGGTAAATACCAAGAGACCCAGTACTTC.

This clonotype was found a few times. The CDR3 region is CSVVAGGRGTDTQYF. CDR3 nucleotide sequence: TGCAGTGTGGTAGCGGGAGGGAGAGGGACAGATACGCAGTATTTT. The chain is built from TRBV20-1 and TRBJ2-3; 11 positions match TRBD2. Trimming at V came to 7 bases and at J to 3 bases, leaving 9 bases not matched to a gene. Per the germline V gene, CDR1 is DFQATT and CDR2 is SNEGSKA (reference sequence). This CDR3 has 15 amino acids.

This clonotype came up a few times. The chain employs TRBV20-1 and TRBJ2-1; 10 nucleotides line up with TRBD2. The trim removed 3 bases at V and 7 bases at J, leaving 9 bases unmatched. This CDR3 is 15 amino acids long. CDR1 and CDR2 (germline): DFQATT, SNEGSKA (reference sequence). In DNA, the CDR3 is TGCAGTGCTAGTTCCAGCGGGAGGGCCGTGAATGAGCAGTTCTTC. Protein: CSASSSGRAVNEQFF.

Regarding this clonotype: A read error may account for a junction end that differs from germline. The CDR3 here is CCARDRAGGVRNQPQHF. In nucleotides, the CDR3 is TGCTGTGCTAGAGATAGGGCAGGGGGCGTTAGGAATCAGCCCCAGCATTTT. This chain links TRBV20-1 with TRBJ1-5, with 8 bases lining up with TRBD1. CDR1 and CDR2 (germline): DFQATT, SNEGSKA (reference sequence). This CDR3 has 17 residues.

The chain couples TRBV5-1 to TRBJ2-7; 8 nucleotides align to TRBD1. Looked up from germline, CDR1 is SGHRS and CDR2 is YFSETQ. V lost 3 bases and J lost 3; bases outside the gene matches: 2. The CDR3 covers 13 residues. The CDR3 DNA follows: TGCGCCAGCAGCTCGGGGACAGGCTACGAGCAGTACTTC. Translating gives CASSSGTGYEQYF. The full variable domain, completed using reference TRBV5-1 and TRBJ2-7, is KAGVTQTPRYLIKTRGQQVTLSCSPISGHRSVSWYQQTPGQGLQFLFEYFSETQRNKGNFPGRFSGRQFSNSRSEMNVSTLELGDSALYLCASSSGTGYEQYFGPGTRLTVT.

This clonotype was seen a few times. CDR3 nucleotides: TGCGCCAGCAGCCCGGTCATCCAGTACTCCTACAATGAGCAGTTCTTC. It yields the protein CASSPVIQYSYNEQFF. The chain has TRBV5-1 and TRBJ2-1; D gene unclear. The CDR3 length is 16 residues. Germline V gives CDR1 SGHRS, CDR2 YFSETQ. Trimming took 4 bases from V and 0 from J, leaving 14 bases between them.

The chain is built from TRBV2 and TRBJ2-1; 10 bases are a match to TRBD2. V was clipped by 2 bases and J by 8 bases; unmatched bases: 3. The CDR3 covers 14 residues. The V gene's germline CDR1 is SNHLY and CDR2 FYNNEI. The CDR3 sequence is CASSESSGRHEQFF. In DNA form, the CDR3 reads TGTGCCAGCAGTGAAAGTAGCGGGAGGCATGAGCAGTTCTTC.

The rearrangement joins TRBV12-3 or TRBV12-4 to TRBJ1-5; 11 bases match TRBD1. The CDR3 is 16 residues long. V was pared by 5 bases and J by 2 bases, with 5 bases of the junction left unmatched. CDR3 loop: CASSPGTGGGNQPQHF. CDR3 coding DNA: TGTGCCAGCAGTCCAGGGACAGGGGGGGGCAATCAGCCCCAGCATTTT.

V gene TRBV5-1 combines with J gene TRBJ2-4; 8 nucleotides line up with TRBD1. The CDR3 totals 18 residues. Germline V gene sequence: CDR1 SGHRS, CDR2 YFSETQ. The V gene end was trimmed by 0 bases and the J gene end by 10 bases; junction bases not matched to a gene: 18. Here the CDR3 reads CASSLAGTGVGLGEIQYF. The CDR3 DNA is TGCGCCAGCAGCTTGGCCGGGACAGGCGTCGGTTTGGGGGAGATTCAGTACTTC.

This clonotype appeared many times. The genes are TRBV9 and TRBJ2-2; D assignment may be TRBD1 or TRBD2 (5 bases each). V lost 2 bases and J 2 bases, leaving 13 bases between the germline ends. There are 16 residues in the CDR3. Germline CDR1 reads SGDLS; CDR2 reads YYNGEE. CDR3 amino acids: CASSVHRDGNTGELFF. CDR3 DNA sequence: TGTGCCAGCAGCGTCCACCGGGACGGAAACACCGGGGAGCTGTTTTTT.

This clonotype was seen only a few times. The chain carries TRBV5-1 and TRBJ2-3; D perhaps matches TRBD2 (7 bases). The CDR3 sequence is 17 residues long. Germline values: CDR1 SGHRS, CDR2 YFSETQ. V was shortened by 0 bases and J by 5 bases, with 19 bases between the two germline ends. CDR3 sequence: CASSLAALGGREDTQYF. The CDR3 DNA is TGCGCCAGCAGCTTGGCGGCGTTGGGGGGGCGCGAAGATACGCAGTATTTT.

This clonotype was detected only a few times. The V call is TRBV20-1, the J call TRBJ1-1; D gene ambiguous. CDR3 length equals 12 residues. The germline V and J ends were trimmed by 0 bases and 7 bases, with 9 bases remaining between them. Per the germline V gene, CDR1 is DFQATT and CDR2 is SNEGSKA (reference sequence). The CDR3 reads CSARDKTFEAFF. The CDR3 bases are TGCAGTGCTAGAGACAAGACGTTTGAAGCTTTCTTT.

This clonotype was recorded a few times. This chain connects TRBV4-3 to TRBJ2-1, with D tentatively TRBD1 (6 bases). V was clipped by 0 bases and J by 7 bases, with 19 bases between them. This CDR3 comprises 17 residues. Germline-derived CDR1 and CDR2 are LGHNA and YSLEER. CDR3 nucleotides: TGCGCCAGCAGCCAAGATAGGGGTGGGGGCGCGGTAAATGAGCAGTTCTTC. Its protein product is CASSQDRGGGAVNEQFF.

J is TRBJ2-7 and V is TRBV5-1; 8 positions agree with TRBD1. The CDR3 totals 16 residues. The trim removed 0 bases at V and 0 bases at J, leaving 5 bases unmatched. Germline assignment: CDR1 SGHRS and CDR2 YFSETQ. CDR3 amino acids: CASSLAAGGTSYEQYF. The CDR3 nucleotides read TGCGCCAGCAGCTTGGCTGCAGGGGGCACCTCCTACGAGCAGTACTTC.

V gene TRBV20-1 combines with J gene TRBJ2-7, with no clear D. CDR3 length: 16 amino acids. Germline CDR1 reads DFQATT; CDR2 reads SNEGSKA (reference sequence). V lost 0 bases and J lost 3, with 18 bases in between. The CDR3 region is CSARDPVRGANYEQYF. The CDR3 DNA sequence: TGCAGTGCTAGAGACCCCGTCCGCGGAGCCAACTACGAGCAGTACTTC.

This clonotype was picked up a small number of times. V is TRBV5-6 and J is TRBJ2-1, with 10 bases that match TRBD1. Germline values: CDR1 SGHDT, CDR2 YYEEEE. After removal of 4 bases from V and 0 bases from J, the junction contained 10 bases not matched to a gene. CDR3 size: 18 residues. DNA for the CDR3: TGTGCCAGCAGCGCCCGGGGGACAGGGGAAGGCTCCTACAATGAGCAGTTCTTC. Translated, it gives CASSARGTGEGSYNEQFF.

This clonotype has ten or more counts. The chain recombines TRBV3-1 with TRBJ1-3; TRBD1 might be the D (5 bases). V lost 3 bases and J 5 bases, leaving 17 bases between the germline ends. Looked up from germline, CDR1 is LGHDT and CDR2 is YNNKEL (reference sequence). The CDR3 covers 16 residues. CDR3 nucleotide sequence: TGTGCCAGCAGCCAGGTATCGTCGACAGCCCGAAACACCATATATTTT. Its translation: CASSQVSSTARNTIYF.

Details on this clonotype: The DNA is omitted, as the CDR3 cannot be located on it reliably, and the CDR3 follows TCRdb's listing. The chain employs TRBV7-9 and TRBJ2-5; no check of the table's D call, TRBD2, against the DNA was made. Germline CDR1 reads SEHNR; CDR2 reads FQNEAQ (reference sequence). The CDR3 length equals 16 residues, ends included. CDR3 protein: CASSSSSAGGQETQYF.

The V call is TRBV6-5, the J call TRBJ2-1; a weak D match, TRBD1 (6 bases). The CDR3 has 17 residues. The germline V gene encodes CDR1 MNHEY and CDR2 SVGAGI. Trimming stripped 4 bases from V and 1 base from J, with 17 bases between. The CDR3: CASSSLTGTPSYNEQFF. The CDR3 DNA follows: TGTGCCAGCAGTTCGTTAACCGGGACACCTTCCTACAATGAGCAGTTCTTC.

The genes are TRBV5-1 and TRBJ1-1; D gene unclear. V lost 5 bases to trimming and J lost 4 bases, with 15 bases between them. The V gene's germline CDR1 is SGHRS and CDR2 YFSETQ. This CDR3 region has 14 residues. CDR3 DNA: TGCGCCAGCAGGTCTATTGTAGGGAGCACTGAAGCTTTCTTT. It specifies CASRSIVGSTEAFF.

This clonotype was detected only a few times. The V and J genes are TRBV20-1 and TRBJ1-5, with TRBD1 identical over 7 bases. This CDR3 comprises 16 residues. CDR1 is DFQATT and CDR2 is SNEGSKA in the germline V gene (reference sequence). V dropped 0 bases and J dropped 1; count of bases not matched to a gene: 6. In DNA form, the CDR3 reads TGCAGTGCTAGAGATAGGCAGGGGGAGAGCAATCAGCCCCAGCATTTT. This sequence encodes CSARDRQGESNQPQHF.

A few counts support this clonotype. The chain employs TRBV4-1 and TRBJ2-1; TRBD2 matches 8 bases. CDR1 MGHRA and CDR2 YSYEKL come from the germline V gene. The length of the CDR3 is 14 residues. V trimming: 1 base; J trimming: 9 bases; junction bases outside the gene matches: 5. CDR3 sequence: CASSQAGGALEQFF. The CDR3 bases are TGCGCCAGCAGCCAAGCCGGGGGGGCCCTTGAGCAGTTCTTC.

This clonotype was observed a few times. This chain links TRBV7-8 with TRBJ2-3, with D maybe TRBD1 (6 bases). The germline gives CDR1 SGHVS, CDR2 FQNEAQ. This CDR3 contains 15 residues. V lost 3 bases to trimming and J lost 3 bases, with 13 bases between them. CDR3 sequence reads: CASSFKGVRTDTQYF. The CDR3 region has the DNA TGTGCCAGCAGCTTTAAGGGGGTGCGGACAGATACGCAGTATTTT.

This clonotype was detected a few times. V is TRBV20-1 and J is TRBJ1-3, with D unclear. The CDR3 is 13 amino acids. V lost 6 bases to trimming and J lost 0 bases, with 9 bases between them. Germline values: CDR1 DFQATT, CDR2 SNEGSKA (reference sequence). The CDR3 DNA reads as TGCAGTGCCGCCGGCGGCTCTGGAAACACCATATATTTT. This translates into CSAAGGSGNTIYF.

This rearrangement joins TRBV7-9 to TRBJ2-3, with D maybe TRBD1 (6 bases). Trimming shortened V by 0 bases and J by 0 bases, and 10 bases separated the two germline ends. The germline V gene encodes CDR1 SEHNR and CDR2 FQNEAQ (reference sequence). The CDR3 covers 16 residues. The CDR3 spells CASSLATGSSTDTQYF. CDR3 nucleotide sequence: TGTGCCAGCAGCTTAGCGACAGGAAGTAGCACAGATACGCAGTATTTT.

This clonotype showed up just a few times. Here the CDR3 DNA reads TGTGCCAGCAGTCTTCCGGGACTCCCGCACGCTACCGAGCAGTACTTC. Its protein is CASSLPGLPHATEQYF. The chain recombines TRBV6-1 with TRBJ2-7, with D tentatively TRBD2 (6 bases). The germline gives CDR1 MNHNS, CDR2 SASEGT. The CDR3 is made up of 16 amino acids. V lost 5 bases to trimming and J lost 6 bases, with 23 bases between them.